The clone carrying this TCR beta chain was seen ten or more times. What it binds is unknown. This entry comes from a study of Graves' ophthalmopathy and Graves' hyperthyroidism. RNA served as the template for amplifying TCR beta CDR3 regions. A first-round RT-PCR used HTBI primers, followed by a second-round multiplex PCR. TCRdb analysed the multiplex PCR reads with MiXCR anew, one entry per CDR3 protein. The sample holds 300,000 to 400,000 distinct CDR3 sequences; under 20% are singletons and the top ten take about 12%. The V gene lost 5 bases and the J gene lost 1 base, with 8 bases spanning the gap. Germline V lookup: CDR1 SGHTA, CDR2 FQGNSA. This CDR3 spans 13 amino acids. Study conclusions and caveats: Blood also held most thyroid clonotypes expanded above 0.001 frequency. Built on 13 signatures, a model told ophthalmopathy apart from stable hyperthyroidism with 85% to 90% sensitivity and 80% to 82% specificity.

Pregnant or lactating patients and those with other autoimmune diseases or uncontrolled infections were excluded. The TCR sequence derives from an adult man with Graves' ophthalmopathy. The chain uses TRBV7-2 and TRBJ1-1; the D gene is possibly TRBD1 (5 bases). Source material: peripheral blood. In DNA form, the CDR3 reads TGTGCCAGCAGCGGTGACAGGAACACTGAAGCTTTCTTT. This codes for CASSGDRNTEAFF.